The entry below gives a single T cell receptor (beta chain) sequence along with its context. This record comes from a study of shared clonotypes between healthy human individuals. In germline, CDR1 is SGHDT, CDR2 YYEEEE. This CDR3 has 17 amino acids. V shed 4 bases, J shed 3 bases, and the junction held 13 bases outside the gene matches. Some clones are missing from TCRdb's copy, which holds only in-frame ones; the method was immunoSEQ multiplex PCR. The sample has approximately 2,200,000 clones, 93% seen once. Naive CD8 cells comprised CD45RO-negative, CCR7-positively selected cells, excluding terminally differentiated effector memory CD45RA+ cells.

Source material: naive CD8+ T cells from PBMCs. The chain recombines TRBV5-6 with TRBJ1-2; 9 nucleotides agree with TRBD1. This sequence was found in a man aged 18 to 35 in good health. Some clones in this sample may be carry-over from other donors' samples. Here the CDR3 reads CASSPAGTGYSDYGYTF. The CDR3 bases are TGTGCCAGCAGCCCTGCTGGGACAGGGTATTCGGACTATGGCTACACCTTC.